The source of this T cell receptor beta chain is a study of spatial heterogeneity in lung cancer. Study information: The mean occurrence of each unique TCR and UMI combination in raw reads exceeded 9.5. Study observations and caveats: Expanded alpha and beta TCR counts within tumors tracked tumor mutation counts.

The time point here: sample taken at primary tumor resection. This clonotype has ten or more counts. Antigen specificity is unknown. This beta chain is a stray sequence in a library constructed for alpha chains; its clone size is not meaningful. The CDR3 runs 16 residues. Germline V gene sequence: CDR1 MNHEY, CDR2 SVGEGT. After removal of 4 bases from V and 3 bases from J, the junction contained 7 bases not matched to a gene. TCRdb re-analysed the 5' RACE reads in MiXCR, keeping a single row per CDR3 protein. Of thousands of distinct CDR3 sequences listed, about 7.7% are singletons. The chain joins TRBV6-2 or TRBV6-3 to TRBJ2-3; 10 bases line up with TRBD2. The clonotype was recovered from a male donor with early-stage non-small cell lung cancer. The sequencing used lung tumor tissue, collected at surgery. The CDR3 DNA is TGTGCCAGCAGTTCTCCTAGCGGGAGCGGAACAGATACGCAGTATTTT. Translated, it gives CASSSPSGSGTDTQYF.